The rows below give T cell receptor beta chains drawn from one sample of a study of blood T cell repertoires in COVID-19. TCRdb keeps only in-frame clones here, not all; method: immunoSEQ multiplex PCR. Found here are about 94,000 clones, around 87% of them singletons; the top ten hold approximately 7%. The sequencing sample was made of peripheral blood. These receptors originate from a human donor with acute or convalescent COVID-19. The donor label of this sample is uncertain. The CDR3 runs from the conserved cysteine through the conserved F or W. D genes are given only for firm matches. Expanded clones are given a class, and other clones once, few, many or no size at all.

D: TRBD1
size: once
J: TRBJ2-5
V: TRBV4-2
CDR3: CASSQGTGGRETQYF
DNA: TGTGCCAGCAGCCAGGGGACAGGGGGCAGGGAGACCCAGTACTTC

D: NA
size: NA
J: TRBJ1-2
V: TRBV28
CDR3: CASSPGSNNYGYTF
DNA: TGTGCCAGCAGCCCGGGATCTAATAACTATGGCTACACCTTC

D: NA
size: NA
J: TRBJ1-6
V: TRBV27
CDR3: CASSPTTGSTLHF
DNA: TGTGCCAGCAGTCCTACAACAGGGAGCACCCTCCACTTT

D: TRBD1
size: NA
J: TRBJ2-1
V: TRBV2
CDR3: CASTRDRGWNEQFF
DNA: TGTGCCAGCACAAGGGACAGGGGATGGAATGAGCAGTTCTTC

D: NA
size: NA
J: TRBJ2-3
V: TRBV9
CDR3: CASSVSIQPSTDTQYF
DNA: TGTGCCAGCAGCGTGAGTATACAGCCGAGCACAGATACGCAGTATTTT

D: NA
size: NA
J: TRBJ1-6
V: TRBV9
CDR3: CASTAGPNNSPLHF
DNA: TGTGCCAGCACCGCAGGCCCGAATAATTCACCCCTCCACTTT

D: NA
size: NA
J: TRBJ1-1
V: TRBV21-1
CDR3: CASSKKAGPTEAFF
DNA: TGTGCCAGCAGCAAAAAGGCAGGCCCGACTGAAGCTTTCTTT

D: TRBD1
size: NA
J: TRBJ1-1
V: TRBV5-1
CDR3: CASSYGRQGGEAFF
DNA: TGCGCCAGCAGCTACGGTCGACAGGGTGGTGAAGCTTTCTTT

D: NA
size: few
J: TRBJ2-1
V: TRBV11-3
CDR3: CASSTTRSNNEQFF
DNA: TGTGCCAGCAGCACCACTAGATCCAACAATGAGCAGTTCTTC

D: NA
size: NA
J: TRBJ1-1
V: TRBV5-4
CDR3: CASSLGGRANTEAFF
DNA: TGTGCCAGCAGCCTCGGCGGCAGGGCGAACACTGAAGCTTTCTTT